This TCR beta chain was identified during a study of radiotherapy plus CTLA-4 blockade in lung cancer (dated by TCRdb to 2016 to 2019). About the full investigation: Among the enrolled patients, about 19% had an objective response, and about 29% reached disease control.

Comments on this clone: The specificity of this receptor is unknown. No base-level quality is on record; no much larger clone is a single base apart.

Here is what the overall study found, with its caveats: After treatment with radiotherapy and ipilimumab, TCR clones that originated in tumors expanded in peripheral blood. The strongest predictors of response, as reported, were early dynamic changes in blood T cell clones along with a rise in serum interferon-beta after radiation.

In this study, focal radiation therapy paired with CTLA-4 blockade (ipilimumab) was tested in patients who had chemo-refractory metastatic non-small-cell lung cancer. Library preparation employed the immunoSEQ multiplex PCR assay. The immuneACCESS repertoire file appears here via TCRdb, limited to in-frame rearrangements. These files lack a portion of the clones; in checked studies, under half of the deficit traces to unresolved V genes, and the cause of the others is not known. Present in this sample are approximately 89,000 clones, around 81% of which were seen just once. The leading ten clones occupy 13% to 15% of the sample. The sample was peripheral blood, taken from a patient treated with radiotherapy plus ipilimumab. The sequence was obtained from a human donor with non-small cell lung cancer that progressed on radiotherapy plus ipilimumab.

CDR3 loop: CASSPRSIGVANQPQHF. The bases are TGTGCCAGCAGCCCCCGAAGCATCGGGGTAGCCAATCAGCCCCAGCATTTT. The rearrangement combines TRBV7-8 with TRBJ1-5; a confident D gene designation cannot be given. The germline V gene supplies CDR1 SGHVS and CDR2 FQNEAQ. There are 17 amino acids in the CDR3, from cysteine to phenylalanine inclusive. Only the CDR3 portion is preserved as DNA: 51 bases, with reading frame beginning at the first base. The junction shows trimming of 5 bases on V and 3 bases on J, plus 20 bases between the germline ends.